The rows below give T cell receptor beta chains drawn from one sample of a study of cytomegalovirus exposure and HLA in healthy donors. Generated by immunoSEQ multiplex PCR, the TCRdb table keeps only in-frame clones and is missing some. In the table there are over 70,000 clones, roughly three quarters of which are singletons. The sequenced sample consisted of PBMCs. Source of these receptors: a male donor in good health and CMV-seronegative. CDR3s include the opening cysteine and the closing phenylalanine or tryptophan. Each record gives: J gene, V gene, CDR3 protein.

TRBJ2-6 | TRBV5-1 | CASGRVPGQGFSGANGLTF
TRBJ2-1 | TRBV5-1 | CASSLAGTSGDNEQFF
TRBJ1-2 | TRBV7-9 | CASSFDRWNYGYTF
TRBJ1-1 | TRBV2 | CASSEGLGLRNTEAFF
TRBJ2-7 | TRBV10-3 | CAINRKGTGFDEQYF
TRBJ1-5 | TRBV2 | CASSDQGRSNQPQHF
TRBJ2-7 | TRBV30 | CALYRDSYEQYF
TRBJ2-1 | TRBV10-3 | CAISELAPAGDPYNEQFF
TRBJ2-1 | TRBV6-1 | CASLTSGFYNEQFF
TRBJ1-1 | TRBV19 | CASSTGGGGWRTEAFF
TRBJ1-4 | TRBV11-2 | CASSSLRGRREKLFF
TRBJ1-5 | TRBV19 | CASSILGTGLISNQPQHF
TRBJ2-7 | TRBV28 | CAIDPGQSSYEQYF
TRBJ1-4 | TRBV28 | CASSLRRQATNEKLFF
TRBJ2-1 | TRBV29-1 | CSVEGLAGVVNEQFF
TRBJ2-7 | TRBV28 | CASTARTGLVQYF
TRBJ2-2 | TRBV21-1 | CASSPLRGLPTGELFF
TRBJ2-2 | TRBV4-3 | CASTLAGGTGELFF
TRBJ2-2 | TRBV29-1 | CSVSGAQRVDTGELFF
TRBJ1-2 | TRBV2 | CASTWGPEEGYTF
TRBJ1-2 | TRBV28 | CASSPGTGAYGYTF
TRBJ1-1 | TRBV28 | CASSLTGLMNTEAFF
TRBJ1-2 | TRBV4-3 | CASSPMTGTTGDGYTF
TRBJ2-3 | TRBV10-1 | CASSGNGRSTDTQYF
TRBJ2-1 | TRBV5-1 | CASSLGALGNDEQFF
TRBJ2-3 | TRBV19 | CASTNQARGADTQYF
TRBJ1-4 | TRBV6-6 | CASSYSRAASNEKLFF
TRBJ1-5 | TRBV28 | CASRPTVSNQPQHF
TRBJ2-4 | TRBV6-1 | CASSEGGAVNIQYF
TRBJ2-7 | TRBV28 | CASSPTPYEQYF
TRBJ2-3 | TRBV5-1 | CASSLGGTGRADTQYF
TRBJ2-7 | TRBV5-1 | CASSLARAGDSTYEQYF